The entry below gives a single T cell receptor (beta chain) sequence along with its context. Its antigen is not identified. The method was immunoSEQ multiplex PCR; TCRdb's version includes in-frame clones alone and lacks a portion of them. The data show tens of thousands of clones, with about 98% seen just once and 1.1% held by the top ten. Unstimulated naive, memory, effector memory and TEMRA subsets underwent sequencing in three donor pairs. The data were taken from a study of siplizumab effects on memory and regulatory T cells. Study-wide results and limits: With siplizumab, mappable alloreactive CD4+ clones averaged roughly 64% Treg-derived, versus approximately 29% in controls.

V gave up 1 base and J gave up 1 base, with 10 bases separating them. Germline V CDR1 and CDR2: SGHTA, FQGTGA. This CDR3 is built from 15 residues. The chain links TRBV7-3 to TRBJ1-1, with D tentatively TRBD1 (5 bases). The sample comprised naive CD8+ T cells sorted from blood. The sequence derives from a human donor in good health. In nucleotides, the CDR3 is TGTGCCAGCAGCTTAAGTTTCGGGGCGAACACTGAAGCTTTCTTT. This encodes CASSLSFGANTEAFF.